The rows below give T cell receptor beta chains drawn from one sample of a study of blood T cell repertoires in COVID-19. Only in-frame clones appear in the TCRdb table, and some are missing; sequencing was by immunoSEQ multiplex PCR. In the table there are tens of thousands of clones, around 90% of which are singletons. Sequenced input: peripheral blood. These TCRs come from a human donor with active COVID-19. The donor label of this sample is uncertain. Each CDR3 is given with its conserved first and last residue. D genes are given only for firm matches. The listing skips clone size in some rows; elsewhere it reads once, few, many or a size class.

cdr3_nt cdr3_aa clone_size j_call v_call d_call
TGTGCCAGCAGTGAAAACGGGGAGCTGTTTTTT CASSENGELFF - TRBJ2-2 TRBV2 -
TGTGCCAGCAGCTTGCTTCTCGGCGGGGGGACCCAAGAGACCCAGTACTTC CASSLLLGGGTQETQYF - TRBJ2-5 TRBV5-6 TRBD2
TGTGCCAGCACCCAAATCGGGACAGTCTATGGCTACACCTTC CASTQIGTVYGYTF - TRBJ1-2 TRBV6-5 TRBD1
TGTGCCAGCAGTATTGACAGGGGCGGCTATGAGCAGTTCTTC CASSIDRGGYEQFF - TRBJ2-1 TRBV6-2/TRBV6-3 TRBD1
TGTGCCAGCAGCCGGGACTATAATTCACCCCTCCACTTT CASSRDYNSPLHF - TRBJ1-6 TRBV7-6 -
TGTGCCAGCAGCTTCAGGGGGGTGGGGAATGAGCAGTTCTTC CASSFRGVGNEQFF - TRBJ2-1 TRBV7-9 -
TGTGCCAGCAGCCCCTGGGGGCTAGCGGGGTCCGGGGAGCTGTTTTTT CASSPWGLAGSGELFF - TRBJ2-2 TRBV5-4 TRBD2
TGTGCCAGCAGGGACTTGAGCTCCTACAATGAGCAGTTCTTC CASRDLSSYNEQFF - TRBJ2-1 TRBV6-5 -
TGCGCCAGCAGCCAAGATTGGGGGAGGGCGTCGGGCTCCTACGAGCAGTACTTC CASSQDWGRASGSYEQYF - TRBJ2-7 TRBV4-1 TRBD2
TGTGCCAGCAGCTCTAAACAGGGGTCAGGGGTCTATGGCTACACCTTC CASSSKQGSGVYGYTF - TRBJ1-2 TRBV7-9 TRBD1
TGTGCCAGCAGCTCGGGACTTATTAATTCACCCCTCCACTTT CASSSGLINSPLHF - TRBJ1-6 TRBV7-2 -
TGTGCCAGCAGCTTAGCGGGGCAGGGGCAGTACTTC CASSLAGQGQYF - TRBJ2-4 TRBV7-9 -
TGTGCCAGCAGCCAAGACTTCTCGACAGGGAGCTATGGCTACACCTTC CASSQDFSTGSYGYTF once TRBJ1-2 TRBV3-1/TRBV3-2 TRBD1
TGTGCCAGCAGGACATTGATCGGGGAGCTGTTTTTT CASRTLIGELFF - TRBJ2-2 TRBV6-5 -
TGTGCCAGCAGCTTATCCGGGGTTGCCTACAATGAGCAGTTCTTC CASSLSGVAYNEQFF - TRBJ2-1 TRBV5-5 -
TGTGCCAGCAGTTTTCCAGGGGGGTCGCAGCCAGATACGCAGTATTTT CASSFPGGSQPDTQYF - TRBJ2-3 TRBV28 -
TGTGCCATCAGTGGTCCGGACAGTGAAGCTTTCTTT CAISGPDSEAFF - TRBJ1-1 TRBV10-3 -
TGTGCCAGCAGCTCTACAGGGCACGAGCAGTACTTC CASSSTGHEQYF - TRBJ2-7 TRBV6-5 -
TGTGCCAGTAACCCCACGGGGGGGGCCGAGGCAGATACGCAGTATTTT CASNPTGGAEADTQYF - TRBJ2-3 TRBV19 TRBD2
TGTGCCAGCAGTGAGGATCGGACAAACTATCTACTCGGGGAGCAGTACTTC CASSEDRTNYLLGEQYF - TRBJ2-7 TRBV28 -
TGTGCCAGCAGTCTACAGGGGGCGGGAGGCTACACCTTC CASSLQGAGGYTF - TRBJ1-2 TRBV5-4 TRBD1
TGTGCCAGCAGCTTGGACAGACCCTACGAGCAGTACTTC CASSLDRPYEQYF - TRBJ2-7 TRBV5-5 -
TGTGCCAGCAGCCCTCAGGGGGTACCCTACGAGCAGTACTTC CASSPQGVPYEQYF - TRBJ2-7 TRBV2 TRBD1
TGTGCCAGTAGTATATGGTCGGCAGGGGGCCGGAACACTGAAGCTTTCTTT CASSIWSAGGRNTEAFF - TRBJ1-1 TRBV19 TRBD1
TGTGCCAGTACTGGGACAGAAAACACCGGGGAGCTGTTTTTT CASTGTENTGELFF - TRBJ2-2 TRBV19 TRBD1
TGCGCCAGCAGCCAAGATCCCCGCGGGGACGCTAATGAAAAACTGTTTTTT CASSQDPRGDANEKLFF - TRBJ1-4 TRBV4-3 -
TGTGCCAGCAGTGAACCCGGGAGTTACTACGAGCAGTACTTC CASSEPGSYYEQYF - TRBJ2-7 TRBV25-1 -
TGTGCCAGCAGCCCAGGCCCAGTCGGAAACACCATATATTTT CASSPGPVGNTIYF few TRBJ1-3 TRBV7-8 -
TGTGCCAGCAGCGTAGCGGGAATGGGGGGCTATGGCTACACCTTC CASSVAGMGGYGYTF once TRBJ1-2 TRBV9 -
TGTGCCAGCAGTTCAACCGGGACAGGGGAAAGAGATACGCAGTATTTT CASSSTGTGERDTQYF - TRBJ2-3 TRBV28 TRBD1
TGTGCCAGCAGCCGGATGACAGGGAACACTGAAGCTTTCTTT CASSRMTGNTEAFF - TRBJ1-1 TRBV7-6 -
TGTGCCAGCAGTCGAACTAACAGGGGGTACTATGGCTACACCTTC CASSRTNRGYYGYTF - TRBJ1-2 TRBV6-5 TRBD1
TGTGCCAGCAGTCCTGTCGGGGCCAACGTCCTGACTTTC CASSPVGANVLTF - TRBJ2-6 TRBV12-3/TRBV12-4 -
TGCGCCAGCAGCCAAGTGCTAGCGGCCTCCTACGAGCAGTACTTC CASSQVLAASYEQYF - TRBJ2-7 TRBV4-3 TRBD2
TGTGCCAGCAGCTTGGGCGGGTACCAAGAGACCCAGTACTTC CASSLGGYQETQYF - TRBJ2-5 TRBV5-6 -
TGTGCCAGCAGCTTAGCGGGGGGGTCAGAGACCCAGTACTTC CASSLAGGSETQYF - TRBJ2-5 TRBV7-2 TRBD2
TGTGCCAGCAGCCCCCGGAGGGGTTACACAGATACGCAGTATTTT CASSPRRGYTDTQYF - TRBJ2-3 TRBV6-2/TRBV6-3 -
TGCGCCAGCAGCTTGGAAGCGAGGACTAGCTCCGGGGAGCTGTTTTTT CASSLEARTSSGELFF - TRBJ2-2 TRBV5-1 TRBD2
TGTGCCATCAGGTCTACAGGGCTTGGAAACACCATATATTTT CAIRSTGLGNTIYF - TRBJ1-3 TRBV10-3 -
TGCGCCAGCAGCTCAGGATCCGGGCCCGGGGGGCGAGAGACCCAGTACTTC CASSSGSGPGGRETQYF once TRBJ2-5 TRBV4-1 -
TGTGCCAGTAGTATAGATAGGGACAGCCACATAACTTTT CASSIDRDSHITF - TRBJ1-4 TRBV19 TRBD1
TGTGCCAGCAGCTCCGCGACTAAGCCCAATGAGCAGTTCTTC CASSSATKPNEQFF - TRBJ2-1 TRBV7-2 -
TGTGCCAGCCGCGGGGGGGCCCCGGAAGGCCCATTCTTC CASRGGAPEGPFF - TRBJ2-1 TRBV25-1 TRBD2
TGTGCCAGCACCCACCCGCAGGGGAACTACGAGCAGTACTTC CASTHPQGNYEQYF - TRBJ2-7 TRBV5-4 -
TGTGCCAGCAGTACCACGAGAGGGCCCAATCAGCCCCAGCATTTT CASSTTRGPNQPQHF - TRBJ1-5 TRBV2 -
TGTGCCATCAATCCCGGGACAGCTAGCACAGATACGCAGTATTTT CAINPGTASTDTQYF once TRBJ2-3 TRBV10-3 TRBD1
TGTGCCAGCAGCCCCCGGACAGTACCGGGCACTGAAGCTTTCTTT CASSPRTVPGTEAFF - TRBJ1-1 TRBV9 -
TGTGCCAGCAGCGCTCAGGGGGCAAATGGAAACACCATATATTTT CASSAQGANGNTIYF - TRBJ1-3 TRBV2 TRBD1
TGTGCCAGCAGGGGGCCGGGAGATACGCAGTATTTT CASRGPGDTQYF - TRBJ2-3 TRBV25-1 -
TGTGCCAGCAGCTCCGACAGGGACTATGGCTACACCTTC CASSSDRDYGYTF - TRBJ1-2 TRBV12-3/TRBV12-4 TRBD1
TGTGCCAGCAGCTTTAGTGCGACAGGAATCGAGCAGTACTTC CASSFSATGIEQYF - TRBJ2-7 TRBV5-6 -
TGTGCCAGCAGCCCGACTAGCGGGGGGTACGAGCAGTACTTC CASSPTSGGYEQYF - TRBJ2-7 TRBV6-4 TRBD2
TGTGCCAGCAAAAACACAGGGCGGCAAGAGACCCAGTACTTC CASKNTGRQETQYF - TRBJ2-5 TRBV2 -
TGCGCCAGCAGTGAAAGCGGGGGGGCCTTCAATGAGCAGTTCTTC CASSESGGAFNEQFF - TRBJ2-1 TRBV10-2 TRBD2
TGCGCCAGCAGCTTGGCCCAGGGGTATGGCTACACCTTC CASSLAQGYGYTF - TRBJ1-2 TRBV5-1 -